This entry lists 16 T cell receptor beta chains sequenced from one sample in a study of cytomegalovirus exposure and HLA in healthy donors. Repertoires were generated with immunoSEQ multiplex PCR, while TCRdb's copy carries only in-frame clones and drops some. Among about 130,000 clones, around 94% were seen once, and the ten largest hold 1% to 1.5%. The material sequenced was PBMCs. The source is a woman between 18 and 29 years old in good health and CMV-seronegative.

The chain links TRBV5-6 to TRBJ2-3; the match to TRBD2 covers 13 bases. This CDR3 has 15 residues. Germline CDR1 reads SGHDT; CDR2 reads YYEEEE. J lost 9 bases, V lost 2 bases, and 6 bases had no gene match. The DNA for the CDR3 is TGTGCCAGCAGCTTCGGACTAGCGGGAGTAGGGACGCAGTATTTT. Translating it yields CASSFGLAGVGTQYF.

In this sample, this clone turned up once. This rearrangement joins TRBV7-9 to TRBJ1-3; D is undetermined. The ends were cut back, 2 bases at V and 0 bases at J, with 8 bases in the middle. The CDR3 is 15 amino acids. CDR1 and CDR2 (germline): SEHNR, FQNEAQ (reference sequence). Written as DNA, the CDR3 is TGTGCCAGCAGCTTAAGTGGGCCCTCTGGAAACACCATATATTTT. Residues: CASSLSGPSGNTIYF. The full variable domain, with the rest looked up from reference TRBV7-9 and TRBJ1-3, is DTGVSQNPRHKITKRGQNVTFRCDPISEHNRLYWYRQTLGQGPEFLTYFQNEAQLEKSRLLSDRFSAERPKGSFSTLEIQRTEQGDSAMYLCASSLSGPSGNTIYFGEGSWLTVV.

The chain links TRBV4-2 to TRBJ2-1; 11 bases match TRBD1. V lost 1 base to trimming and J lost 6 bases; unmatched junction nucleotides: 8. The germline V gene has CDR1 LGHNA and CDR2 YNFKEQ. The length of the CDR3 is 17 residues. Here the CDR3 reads CASSQGRTGGWANEQFF. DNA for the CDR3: TGTGCCAGCAGCCAAGGACGGACAGGGGGCTGGGCCAATGAGCAGTTCTTC.

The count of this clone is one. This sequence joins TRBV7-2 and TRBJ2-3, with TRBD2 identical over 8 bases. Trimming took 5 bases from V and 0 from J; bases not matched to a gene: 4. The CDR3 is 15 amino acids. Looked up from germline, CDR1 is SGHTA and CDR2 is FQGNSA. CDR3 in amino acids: CASSPGTSSTDTQYF. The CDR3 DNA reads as TGTGCCAGCAGCCCTGGGACTAGTAGCACAGATACGCAGTATTTT.

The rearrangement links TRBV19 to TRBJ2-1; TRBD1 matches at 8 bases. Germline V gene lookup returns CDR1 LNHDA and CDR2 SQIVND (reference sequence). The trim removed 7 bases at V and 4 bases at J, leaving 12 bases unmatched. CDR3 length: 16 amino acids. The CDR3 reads CASTIQAGGQYNEQFF. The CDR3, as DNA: TGTGCCAGTACCATACAAGCAGGGGGCCAATACAATGAGCAGTTCTTC.

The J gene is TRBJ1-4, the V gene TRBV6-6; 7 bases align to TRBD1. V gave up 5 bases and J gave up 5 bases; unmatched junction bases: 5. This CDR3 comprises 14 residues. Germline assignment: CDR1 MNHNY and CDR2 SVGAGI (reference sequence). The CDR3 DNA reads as TGTGCCAGCAGTGAGACAGGGCCGAATGAAAAACTGTTTTTT. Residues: CASSETGPNEKLFF.

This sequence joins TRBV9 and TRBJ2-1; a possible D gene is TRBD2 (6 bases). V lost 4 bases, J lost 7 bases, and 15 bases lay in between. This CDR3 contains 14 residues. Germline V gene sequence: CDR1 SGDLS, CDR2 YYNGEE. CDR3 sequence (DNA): TGTGCCAGCAGCCCCCCGGGGGAGTCGAATGAGCAGTTCTTC. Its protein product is CASSPPGESNEQFF.

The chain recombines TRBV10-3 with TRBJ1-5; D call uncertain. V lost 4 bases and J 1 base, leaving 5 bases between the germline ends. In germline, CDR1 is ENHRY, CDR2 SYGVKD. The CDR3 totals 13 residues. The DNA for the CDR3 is TGTGCCATCAGTGGAGTAAGCAATCAGCCCCAGCATTTT. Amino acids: CAISGVSNQPQHF.

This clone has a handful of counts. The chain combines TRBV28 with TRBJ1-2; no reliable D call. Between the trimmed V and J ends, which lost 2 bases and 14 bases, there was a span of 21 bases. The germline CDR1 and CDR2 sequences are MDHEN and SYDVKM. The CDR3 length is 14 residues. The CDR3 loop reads CASSLTLGGGAWTF. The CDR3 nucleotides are TGTGCCAGCAGTTTAACCCTCGGTGGCGGCGCGTGGACCTTC.

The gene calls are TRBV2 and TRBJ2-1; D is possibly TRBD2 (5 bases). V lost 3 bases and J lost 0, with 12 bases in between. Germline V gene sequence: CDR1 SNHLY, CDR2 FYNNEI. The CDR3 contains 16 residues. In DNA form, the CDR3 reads TGTGCCAGCAGTGAGCCGGGATCCAGCTCCTACAATGAGCAGTTCTTC. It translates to CASSEPGSSSYNEQFF.

The CDR3 region has the DNA TGTGCCACCAGCGTTATTCGGGTCTCGGGGGGGGAGACCCAGTACTTC. Amino acids: CATSVIRVSGGETQYF. The chain carries TRBV15 and TRBJ2-5; TRBD2 matches 8 bases. CDR1 and CDR2 (germline): LNHNV, YYDKDF (reference sequence). The CDR3 contains 16 residues. Unmatched junction bases numbered 13, after V lost 5 bases and J lost 5 bases.

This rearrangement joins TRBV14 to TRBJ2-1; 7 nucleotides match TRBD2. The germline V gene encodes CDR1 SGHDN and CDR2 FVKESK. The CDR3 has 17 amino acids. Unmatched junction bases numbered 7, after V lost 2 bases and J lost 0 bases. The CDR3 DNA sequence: TGTGCCAGCAGCCAAACCACTAGCGCCAGCTCCTACAATGAGCAGTTCTTC. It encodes CASSQTTSASSYNEQFF.

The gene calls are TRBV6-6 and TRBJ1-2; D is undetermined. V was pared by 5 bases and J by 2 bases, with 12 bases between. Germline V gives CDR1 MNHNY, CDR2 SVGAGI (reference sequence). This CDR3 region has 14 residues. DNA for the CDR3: TGTGCCAGCAGTACTGATCGGGTGAACTATGGCTACACCTTC. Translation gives CASSTDRVNYGYTF.

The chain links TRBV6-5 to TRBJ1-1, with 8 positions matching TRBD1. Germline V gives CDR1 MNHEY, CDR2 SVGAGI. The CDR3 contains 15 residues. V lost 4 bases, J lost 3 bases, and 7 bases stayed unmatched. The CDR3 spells CASSFSTGQDTEAFF. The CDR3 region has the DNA TGTGCCAGCAGTTTCAGTACGGGACAGGACACTGAAGCTTTCTTT.

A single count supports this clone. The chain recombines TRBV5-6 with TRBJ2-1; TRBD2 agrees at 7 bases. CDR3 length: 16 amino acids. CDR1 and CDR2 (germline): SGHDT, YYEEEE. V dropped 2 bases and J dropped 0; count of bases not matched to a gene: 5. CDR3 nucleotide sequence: TGTGCCAGCAGCTTCATCGGGGGGATCTCCTACAATGAGCAGTTCTTC. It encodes CASSFIGGISYNEQFF.

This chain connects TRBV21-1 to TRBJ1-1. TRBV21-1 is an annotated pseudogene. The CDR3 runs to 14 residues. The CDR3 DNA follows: TGTGCCAGCATCCGGCGGAGTGCGAACACTGAAGCTTTCTTT. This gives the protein CASIRRSANTEAFF.